This TCR beta chain is from a study of graft-versus-host responses after intestinal transplantation. TCRdb keeps only in-frame clones here, not all; method: immunoSEQ multiplex PCR. The profile shows around 93,000 clones, approximately 90% of them singletons. Concerning this clone: Its antigen is undetermined.

This TCR derives from a human donor who received an intestinal transplant. The sequencing used unstimulated CD8+ T cells sorted from spleen or lymph node cells, collected before intestinal transplant.

The CDR3: CASSRLAEEETQYF. For the CDR3, the DNA is TGTGCCAGCAGTCGACTAGCGGAGGAAGAGACCCAGTACTTC. The chain has TRBV28 and TRBJ2-5, with 9 bases matching TRBD2. The V gene's germline CDR1 is MDHEN and CDR2 SYDVKM. This CDR3 has 14 amino acids. V gave up 5 bases and J gave up 3 bases; unmatched junction bases: 4.